This paragraph covers one T cell receptor beta chain sequence. The antigen is not known. Only in-frame clones appear in the TCRdb table, and some are missing; sequencing was by immunoSEQ multiplex PCR. This sample carries over 70,000 clones, over 60% of them seen once, and the ten largest clones take about 25%. This CDR3 comprises 13 residues. In germline, CDR1 is SGHRS, CDR2 YFSETQ. Trimming cost V 4 bases and J 2 bases, with 9 bases left between them. The sample originates from a study of T cell responses to AZD1222 COVID-19 vaccine. The study's findings and limits: Clonal diversity may have been underestimated in mostly white British donors. Recipients of two AZD1222 doses showed rising Spike-specific TCR breadth and depth. Baseline seropositives among AZD1222 recipients totaled only five to seven. Mapped onto spike, vaccine-associated CD4 TCRs spanned it and were dominant at 160-218 and 743-854.

This sequence joins TRBV5-1 and TRBJ1-2; a weak D match, TRBD1 (5 bases). This clonotype was sampled from an adult who received the MenACWY meningococcal vaccine as a control. The sample here was peripheral blood, taken 28 days after the second dose of the MenACWY control vaccine. CDR3 sequence (DNA): TGCGCCAGCAGCGTGGACATCAACTATGGCTACACCTTC. It codes for CASSVDINYGYTF.